This T cell receptor (beta chain) was profiled in a study of blood T cell repertoires in COVID-19. About the research overall: The study drew acute and convalescent COVID-19 samples from the United States, Italy and Spain. T cells, B-cell-depleted T cells, or PBMCs provided the cDNA or gDNA that served as material.

Per the authors' pipeline: The assay estimated nucleated cells by amplifying reference gene primers. The data were produced by immunoSEQ multiplex PCR, yet TCRdb's version contains in-frame clones alone and is incomplete. V, J and clone size are those of that table, while D and trimming were read from the DNA. The repertoire holds under 200,000 clones, with about 91% as singletons. The CDR3 consists of 14 residues. With 4 bases clipped from V and 5 bases from J, the junction kept 10 bases outside the gene matches. Germline CDR1 SQVTM, CDR2 ANQGSEA. The study counted Cohort 3 donors as recovered given two negative PCRs, clearance, or symptom resolution.

The clonotype was recovered from a woman aged 18-30 years who had recovered from COVID-19. The chain couples TRBV29-1 to TRBJ2-7; 8 nucleotides line up with TRBD1. Sequencing input: PBMCs or T cells enriched from blood (not recorded which). CDR3 region: CSVAPLQGAHEQYF. CDR3 nucleotide sequence: TGCAGCGTTGCCCCTTTGCAGGGGGCGCACGAGCAGTACTTC.